This is a list of T cell receptor beta chains from one sample in a study. TCRdb reprocessed the 5' RACE reads with MiXCR, giving one entry per CDR3 protein. The table shows 35,000 to 50,000 distinct CDR3 sequences, with 20% to 25% occurring only once. The sample was Tregs sorted from blood. These receptors came from a female donor with breast cancer. Each CDR3 is given with its conserved first and last residue. The D gene is left open where the match is weak. Where a row states a size, it is once, few, many or the class of an expanded clone; other rows omit it.

j_call	clone_size	d_call	cdr3_length	v_call	cdr3_nt	cdr3_aa
TRBJ2-5	many	TRBD2	17	TRBV5-6	TGTGCCAGCAGCAACGACCGTGCTAGCGGGAGTATCGAGACCCAGTACTTC	CASSNDRASGSIETQYF
TRBJ2-1	-	-	14	TRBV5-1	TGCGCCAGCAGCTTTTGGTCATTGTACAATGAGCAGTTCTTC	CASSFWSLYNEQFF
TRBJ2-1	many	TRBD2	13	TRBV7-3	TGTGCCAGCAGCCCGACTAGCGGGATTGAGCAGTTCTTC	CASSPTSGIEQFF
TRBJ1-1	once	-	15	TRBV5-6	TGTGCCGGCAGCGCGGGGACCGCGGTGAACACTGAAGCTTTCTTT	CAGSAGTAVNTEAFF
TRBJ2-7	few	-	17	TRBV13	TGTGCCAGCAGCTTAGAGGTAGAGTCAGGGGATCTCCACGAGCAGTACTTC	CASSLEVESGDLHEQYF
TRBJ1-2	-	-	15	TRBV5-1	TGCGCCAGCACCTCTACGACAGGATCTAACTATGGCTACACCTTC	CASTSTTGSNYGYTF
TRBJ2-3	-	-	14	TRBV13	TGTGCCAGCAGCTCCGGAGAGAGCACAGATACGCAGTATTTT	CASSSGESTDTQYF
TRBJ2-1	-	-	15	TRBV27	TGTGTCGGCAGCAACGGACTTTTCTCCTACAATGAGCAGTTCTTC	CVGSNGLFSYNEQFF
TRBJ2-3	-	TRBD1	15	TRBV20-1	TGCAGTGCTAGAGTGTACAGGGGAAAAGTAGATACGCAGTATTTT	CSARVYRGKVDTQYF
TRBJ2-5	many	TRBD1	15	TRBV28	TGTGCCAGCAGTCCTCAAACCACAGGGGGGGAGACCCAGTACTTC	CASSPQTTGGETQYF
TRBJ2-1	-	TRBD2	16	TRBV5-5	TGTGCCAGCAGCCCTCCCCTACCGGGAGGGTACAATGAGCAGTTCTTC	CASSPPLPGGYNEQFF
TRBJ2-2	-	-	16	TRBV6-1	TGTGCCAGCAGTGAAGCGCGGGTCCCGTATGCCGGGGAGCTGTTTTTT	CASSEARVPYAGELFF
TRBJ2-3	few	TRBD2	20	TRBV4-1	TGCGCCAGCAGCCAAGAGTGGGGACTAGCGGGAGACGGTTCAACAGATACGCAGTATTTT	CASSQEWGLAGDGSTDTQYF
TRBJ2-3	-	-	11	TRBV20-1	TGCAGTGCTGCCGATTGGGATACGCAGTATTTT	CSAADWDTQYF
TRBJ2-5	few	TRBD2	15	TRBV7-9	TGTGCCAGCAGCCCGGGACTAGCGTTCCAAGAGACCCAGTACTTC	CASSPGLAFQETQYF
TRBJ2-7	-	-	14	TRBV9	TGTGCCAGCAGCGGGACAGCGAGCTCCTACGAGCAGTACTTC	CASSGTASSYEQYF
TRBJ2-3	-	TRBD1	15	TRBV5-5	TGTGCCAGCAGCTTGGAAGGGGGCAGGCCAGATACGCAGTATTTT	CASSLEGGRPDTQYF
TRBJ1-6	few	-	16	TRBV12-3/TRBV12-4	TGTGCCAGCAGCTTGAAGATTCAGACACCGAATTCACCCCTCCACTTT	CASSLKIQTPNSPLHF
TRBJ1-1	many	TRBD1	17	TRBV7-2	TGTGCCAGCAGCTTAGGGGGGACAGGGTCGATGAACACTGAAGCTTTCTTT	CASSLGGTGSMNTEAFF
TRBJ1-2	-	TRBD1	18	TRBV5-1	TGCGCCAGCAGCTTGGTTCCCCGGCCTGGGACAGCGCCCGATGGCTACACCTTC	CASSLVPRPGTAPDGYTF
TRBJ1-1	many	-	13	TRBV6-2/TRBV6-3	TGTGCCAGCAGTTACGCCGAAAACACTGAAGCTTTCTTT	CASSYAENTEAFF
TRBJ2-7	few	TRBD2	15	TRBV20-1	TGCAGTGCTAGAGCTAGCGGGAGTGGATCCTACGAGCAGTACTTC	CSARASGSGSYEQYF
TRBJ2-3	few	-	15	TRBV28	TGTGCCAGCAGTTTAAATCCGGTGGGCACAGATACGCAGTATTTT	CASSLNPVGTDTQYF